This entry describes one T cell receptor beta chain. Its antigen is as yet unknown. The data were taken from a study of graft-versus-host responses after intestinal transplantation. Study-level information: Every recipient had anti-thymocyte globulin induction and 2 to 4 years of tacrolimus plus steroids. Study conclusions and caveats: In patients with graft-donor T cell macrochimerism, allograft graft-versus-host to host-versus-graft clonal ratios were high. With peak circulating GvH clone levels came an association with early post-transplant HvG declines. Present in recipient marrow, GvH clones included some that appeared first in ileum or blood.

J was trimmed by 2 bases and V by 2 bases; bases with no gene match: 5. Germline V gives CDR1 MDHEN, CDR2 SYDVKM. This CDR3 has 15 amino acids. Assay: immunoSEQ multiplex PCR; the TCRdb copy retains only in-frame clones and omits some. The sample has roughly 96,000 clones; roughly 91% are singletons. Here the sequenced sample was unstimulated CD8+ T cells sorted from spleen or lymph node cells, taken before intestinal transplant. The TCR comes from a human donor who received an intestinal transplant. V gene TRBV28 combines with J gene TRBJ2-7; 8 bases map to TRBD2. The CDR3 DNA reads TGTGCCAGCAGTTTAAAAGCGGGAGATACCTACGAGCAGTACTTC. Translated: CASSLKAGDTYEQYF.